Included here is one T cell receptor (beta chain) sequence, with context. Its antigen is still unknown. Brentuximab vedotin exposure varied, and every patient relapsed after autologous stem cell transplantation. Researchers used magnetic negative selection to pull out pure CD4+ T cells from thawed PBMCs. The CDR3 sequence is 16 residues long. The data were produced by immunoSEQ multiplex PCR, yet TCRdb's version contains in-frame clones alone and is incomplete. Of around 36,000 clones listed, 75% to 95% are singletons. These data are taken from a study of PD-1 blockade in classical Hodgkin lymphoma. General study results and limits: Later analyses included only patients treated at least 1 year post-ASCT. Lower baseline TCR diversity marked trial partial responders and progressors.

The sequenced sample was CD4+ T cells from blood, obtained at baseline. This sequence joins TRBV21-1 and TRBJ2-1; the listed D gene, TRBD2, was not tested against the DNA. TRBV21-1 is given as a pseudogene. This TCR was sampled from a human donor with classical Hodgkin lymphoma. The CDR3 sequence: CASSPPGLAGGNEQFF. The DNA for the CDR3 is TGTGCCAGCAGCCCGCCGGGACTAGCGGGAGGCAATGAGCAGTTCTTC.